The next 20 T cell receptor beta chains were all read from a single sample in a study of T cell responses to AZD1222 COVID-19 vaccine. This table comes from immunoSEQ multiplex PCR, and its TCRdb copy is limited to in-frame clones, with some not included. The table records approximately 140,000 clones, around 90% of them present only once. Sequencing used peripheral blood, obtained on day 0 of AZD1222 vaccination. Every receptor here comes from an adult in good health.

This sequence joins TRBV7-6 and TRBJ2-7, with D possibly TRBD2 on 6 matching bases. Germline V lookup: CDR1 SGHVS, CDR2 FNYEAQ. V was clipped by 5 bases and J by 2 bases, with 16 bases between them. CDR3 length: 15 residues. This CDR3 is CASSLYRDSTYEQYF. CDR3 bases: TGTGCCAGCAGCCTATACCGGGACTCGACCTACGAGCAGTACTTC. The full variable domain, in which reference TRBV7-6 and TRBJ2-7 provide the parts outside the CDR3, is GAGVSQSPRYKVTKRGQDVALRCDPISGHVSLYWYRQALGQGPEFLTYFNYEAQQDKSGLPNDRFSAERPEGSISTLTIQRTEQRDSAMYRCASSLYRDSTYEQYFGPGTRLTVT.

CDR3 sequence reads: CASSAGGGRVSYNEQFF. The CDR3 DNA is TGTGCCAGCAGCGCTGGAGGGGGTCGTGTGTCCTACAATGAGCAGTTCTTC. The gene calls are TRBV9 and TRBJ2-1; D may be TRBD1 or TRBD2 (6 bases each). The length of the CDR3 is 17 residues. With 3 bases removed from V and 1 base from J, the gap between germline ends came to 17 bases. The germline gives CDR1 SGDLS, CDR2 YYNGEE.

CDR3 bases: TGCGCCAGCAGCCAAGATGGGGGCCTCGCCAAAAACATTCAGTACTTC. Its protein is CASSQDGGLAKNIQYF. V gene TRBV4-1 combines with J gene TRBJ2-4; possibly TRBD1 for D (6 bases). Per germline, CDR1 MGHRA and CDR2 YSYEKL. This CDR3 is built from 16 residues. V was clipped by 0 bases and J by 1 base, with 10 bases between them.

The J gene is TRBJ1-4, the V gene TRBV28, with D possibly being TRBD1 (6 bases). The V gene lost 5 bases and the J gene lost 8 bases, with 6 bases spanning the gap. This CDR3 contains 11 residues. Germline V gene data show CDR1 as MDHEN and CDR2 as SYDVKM. This chain's CDR3 is CASSRGEKLFF. The CDR3 DNA reads as TGTGCCAGCAGTAGGGGGGAAAAACTGTTTTTT.

The V and J genes are TRBV10-1 and TRBJ2-4; no reliable D call. This CDR3 has 16 residues. Per the germline V gene, CDR1 is WNHNN and CDR2 is SYGVQD (reference sequence). V was cut by 4 bases and J by 6 bases, with 19 bases left in between. The CDR3 is CASSATAGRGLNIQYF. CDR3 nucleotide sequence: TGCGCCAGCAGTGCCACAGCAGGTCGTGGGTTAAACATTCAGTACTTC.

This chain links TRBV5-1 with TRBJ2-5, with D hard to call. Germline CDR1 reads SGHRS; CDR2 reads YFSETQ. Trimming took off 2 bases at V and 5 bases at J, with 4 bases between the two ends. The CDR3 loop spans 11 amino acids. The CDR3 region is CASSFTETQYF. The CDR3 nucleotides read TGCGCCAGCAGCTTTACTGAGACCCAGTACTTC.

The chain combines TRBV6-4 with TRBJ2-7, with 8 bases that match TRBD1. Germline V gives CDR1 MRHNA, CDR2 SNTAGT. This CDR3 spans 17 amino acids. V was pared by 4 bases and J by 4 bases, with 15 bases of the junction left unmatched. CDR3 nucleotides: TGTGCCAGCAGTGCATCCTCCCCCGAGGACAGGGTGTACGAGCAGTACTTC. Translated, it gives CASSASSPEDRVYEQYF.

CDR3 nucleotides: TGTGCCAGCTCACCGCGGCAGGGGGCGGCCTATGGCTACACCTTC. It codes for CASSPRQGAAYGYTF. The chain is built from TRBV18 and TRBJ1-2, with 8 bases fitting TRBD1. The CDR3 consists of 15 residues. V shed 3 bases and J 4 bases; nucleotides not matched to a gene: 7. CDR1 and CDR2 (germline): KGHSH, LQKENI.

This clone was picked up one time. The chain couples TRBV6-5 to TRBJ1-1, with D unresolved. Trimming stripped 11 bases from V and 0 bases from J, with 13 bases between. This CDR3 contains 13 residues. CDR1 and CDR2 from the germline V gene are MNHEY and SVGAGI. The CDR3 region is CAVLAKMNTEAFF. Written as DNA, the CDR3 is TGTGCCGTACTCGCTAAGATGAACACTGAAGCTTTCTTT.

The CDR3 DNA sequence: TGTGCCAGCAGCTTAGCACCAGGCGCGAACACCGGGGAGCTGTTTTTT. It translates to CASSLAPGANTGELFF. The V call is TRBV7-9, the J call TRBJ2-2; D remains unclear. The germline V gene encodes CDR1 SEHNR and CDR2 FQNEAQ (reference sequence). V lost 0 bases, J lost 0 bases, and 8 bases lay in between. The CDR3 has 16 amino acids. The entire variable domain, with the rest obtained from reference TRBV7-9 and TRBJ2-2, is as follows: DTGVSQNPRHKITKRGQNVTFRCDPISEHNRLYWYRQTLGQGPEFLTYFQNEAQLEKSRLLSDRFSAERPKGSFSTLEIQRTEQGDSAMYLCASSLAPGANTGELFFGEGSRLTVL.

The V and J genes are TRBV7-2 and TRBJ2-3; D not certain. Trimming took off 2 bases at V and 0 bases at J, with 15 bases between the two ends. CDR1 SGHTA and CDR2 FQGNSA come from the germline V gene. The CDR3 is made up of 17 amino acids. The CDR3 region is CASSLRFPPASTDTQYF. DNA of the CDR3: TGTGCCAGCAGCTTACGTTTCCCCCCAGCGAGCACAGATACGCAGTATTTT.

The V and J genes are TRBV6-5 and TRBJ1-1, with D possibly being TRBD1 (6 bases). From germline, CDR1 is MNHEY and CDR2 SVGAGI. The CDR3 is made up of 12 amino acids. V shed 8 bases and J shed 11 bases, with 18 bases lying between them. CDR3 DNA sequence: TGTGCCAGCCCCCACAGGGAAGCCGGCGCTTTCTTT. Residues: CASPHREAGAFF.

The DNA of the CDR3 is TGCAGCGTTGGTCACGGGGGGGTCACTGAAGCTTTCTTT. Translation: CSVGHGGVTEAFF. The chain has TRBV29-1 and TRBJ1-1; D possibly corresponds to TRBD1 (5 bases). V lost 4 bases and J 4 bases, leaving 13 bases between the germline ends. This CDR3 comprises 13 residues. Germline V gives CDR1 SQVTM, CDR2 ANQGSEA.

This chain connects TRBV11-3 to TRBJ2-3; D is undetermined. Trimming took off 3 bases at V and 0 bases at J, with 4 bases between the two ends. The CDR3 is 13 residues long. The V gene's germline CDR1 is SGHNT and CDR2 YENEEA. CDR3 protein: CASSLESTDTQYF. CDR3 bases: TGTGCCAGCAGCTTGGAGAGCACAGATACGCAGTATTTT.

V usage is TRBV5-1 and J usage is TRBJ2-1; TRBD2 matches at 12 bases. Germline CDR1 is SGHRS and CDR2 is YFSETQ. The CDR3 runs to 15 residues. J was trimmed by 7 bases and V by 3 bases; bases with no gene match: 5. The CDR3 region has the DNA TGCGCCAGCAGCTCGACTAGCGGGAGTGCGAATGAGCAGTTCTTC. The encoded protein is CASSSTSGSANEQFF.

The chain has TRBV5-4 and TRBJ2-7; D is perhaps TRBD1 (6 bases). Germline V lookup: CDR1 SGHNT, CDR2 YYREEE (reference sequence). The CDR3 runs to 14 residues. Between the trimmed V and J ends, which lost 3 bases and 6 bases, there was a span of 16 bases. The CDR3 region is CASSSGTRLVEQYF. DNA of the CDR3: TGTGCCAGCAGCTCCGGGACAAGGCTTGTCGAGCAGTACTTC.

The genes are TRBV19 and TRBJ1-5, with D unclear. The germline gives CDR1 LNHDA, CDR2 SQIVND (reference sequence). The CDR3 runs 13 residues. V was trimmed by 0 bases and J by 9 bases, leaving 9 bases between them. CDR3 in amino acids: CASSIEVGGPQHF. The CDR3 nucleotides read TGTGCCAGTAGTATAGAGGTGGGAGGGCCCCAGCATTTT.

The chain uses TRBV27 and TRBJ1-1, with D possibly TRBD1 on 5 matching bases. Trimming removed 3 bases from V and 4 bases from J, with 12 bases in between. The CDR3 covers 14 residues. CDR1 and CDR2 from the germline V gene are MNHEY and SMNVEV (reference sequence). The CDR3 protein is CASSFRGGITEAFF. CDR3 coding DNA: TGTGCCAGCAGTTTTCGGGGCGGTATCACTGAAGCTTTCTTT.

V is TRBV15 and J is TRBJ2-5, with TRBD1 identical over 10 bases. The CDR3 is made up of 15 amino acids. CDR1 is LNHNV, CDR2 YYDKDF, per germline (reference sequence). V was pared by 4 bases and J by 4 bases, with 6 bases of the junction left unmatched. CDR3 sequence reads: CATSIGTGVGETQYF. The CDR3 DNA is TGTGCCACCAGCATTGGGACAGGGGTAGGAGAGACCCAGTACTTC.

V gene TRBV2 combines with J gene TRBJ2-2; 7 bases align to TRBD2. Germline V gives CDR1 SNHLY, CDR2 FYNNEI. The V and J ends lost 8 bases and 4 bases, in that order; junction bases with no gene match: 13. The CDR3 sequence is 16 residues long. CDR3 amino acids: CASRYTLAALTGELFF. The CDR3 region has the DNA TGTGCCAGCCGTTACACCCTAGCGGCACTCACCGGGGAGCTGTTTTTT.